A selection of T cell receptor beta chains follows, all from one sample in a study of Ad26.COV2.S vaccination and SARS-CoV-2 variants. Generated by immunoSEQ multiplex PCR, the TCRdb table keeps only in-frame clones and is missing some. The data hold approximately 480,000 clones, with roughly 87% observed a single time. The source was peripheral blood, collected in a trial of Ad26.COV2.S vaccine versus placebo. These receptors were taken from a person aged 18-60 years who received the Ad26.COV2.S COVID-19 vaccine or a placebo. CDR3s include the opening cysteine and the closing phenylalanine or tryptophan. D genes are given only for firm matches. Size tells how often a clone was seen (once, few, many) or the class of an expanded clone, and some rows leave it out.

V	J	D	size	DNA	CDR3
TRBV6-6	TRBJ2-7	-	-	TGTGCCAGCAGTTCCCCCGACAGAACCTACGAGCAGTACTTC	CASSSPDRTYEQYF
TRBV28	TRBJ1-5	-	-	TGTGCCACCTTATTCAGGGGTCGCAATCAGCCCCAGCATTTT	CATLFRGRNQPQHF
TRBV30	TRBJ2-3	TRBD2	-	TGTGCCTGGACCCCCCTAGCGGGAGGTTCCGATACGCAGTATTTT	CAWTPLAGGSDTQYF
TRBV5-6	TRBJ1-3	TRBD1	-	TGTGCCAGCAGCGTAGAACAGGGGGCGCGGAGAAACACCATATATTTT	CASSVEQGARRNTIYF
TRBV4-2	TRBJ2-2	TRBD2	-	TGTGCCAGCAGCCAAGAGTACGGGCTAGCGGGGAACACCGGGGAGCTGTTTTTT	CASSQEYGLAGNTGELFF
TRBV30	TRBJ2-6	-	-	TGTGCCTGGAGTTTGGGGGGCGAGGCCAACGTCCTGACTTTC	CAWSLGGEANVLTF
TRBV10-3	TRBJ2-1	TRBD1	-	TGTGCCATCAGCCGGGACAGGGGTGGCCAGTTCTTC	CAISRDRGGQFF
TRBV9	TRBJ2-3	-	-	TGTGCCAGCAGCGTAGCATTGGGAGAGCCCAGCACAGATACGCAGTATTTT	CASSVALGEPSTDTQYF
TRBV11-2	TRBJ1-4	-	-	TGTGCCAGCAGCCAAGGACAGTCCCCAAATGAAAAACTGTTTTTT	CASSQGQSPNEKLFF
TRBV3-1/TRBV3-2	TRBJ1-1	-	few	TGTGCCAGCAGCCCGCTTTGGGCGAACACTGAAGCTTTCTTT	CASSPLWANTEAFF
TRBV27	TRBJ2-3	TRBD1	-	TGTGCCAGCAGCCAATACAGGGGGCGAGGGGATACGCAGTATTTT	CASSQYRGRGDTQYF
TRBV5-8	TRBJ2-3	-	-	TGTGCCAGCAGCTTACGGGGGTACACAGATACGCAGTATTTT	CASSLRGYTDTQYF
TRBV2	TRBJ1-1	-	few	TGTGCCAGCACAGGGGTGGGAGGGGGATACACTGAAGCTTTCTTT	CASTGVGGGYTEAFF
TRBV20-1	TRBJ2-7	TRBD1	once	TGCAGTGGCGACAGGGAGTACGAGCAGTACTTC	CSGDREYEQYF
TRBV18	TRBJ2-7	TRBD1	-	TGTGCCAGCTCACCTGGCAGGGGGCTATGGGAGCAGTACTTC	CASSPGRGLWEQYF
TRBV11-2	TRBJ2-1	-	few	TGTGCCAGCACGGCGGGCTCGGGGTGGGACAATGAGCAGTTCTTC	CASTAGSGWDNEQFF
TRBV5-5	TRBJ2-7	-	-	TGTGCCAGCAGCTTGCGTGATTGGGACTACGAGCAGTACTTC	CASSLRDWDYEQYF
TRBV15	TRBJ2-7	-	-	TGTGCCACCAGCGACCCGGGGAGCTCCTACGAGCAGTACTTC	CATSDPGSSYEQYF
TRBV30	TRBJ1-2	-	-	TGTGCCTGGAGTAAGGACGGGGCTGGGAACTATGGCTACACCTTC	CAWSKDGAGNYGYTF
TRBV28	TRBJ1-2	-	-	TGTGCCAGCACCCCAGGCCGGGTATATGGCTACACCTTC	CASTPGRVYGYTF
TRBV7-9	TRBJ1-5	-	-	TGTGCCAGCAGCTGGGAGAATCAGCCCCAGCATTTT	CASSWENQPQHF
TRBV28	TRBJ1-2	-	-	TGTGCCAGTTCAACCGGGACCCCCGGCGGCTATGGCTACACCTTC	CASSTGTPGGYGYTF
TRBV7-9	TRBJ2-1	-	-	TGTGCCAGCAGCCTACTGCTAGGGGTCCCGATTGAGCAGTTCTTC	CASSLLLGVPIEQFF
TRBV28	TRBJ1-5	-	-	TGTGCCAGCAGCCGGGTCGGCGTCAGGGAAAAGGGTCAGCCCCAGCATTTT	CASSRVGVREKGQPQHF
TRBV29-1	TRBJ1-3	-	-	TGCAGCGTAATGGACTGGAGCTCTGGAAACACCATATATTTT	CSVMDWSSGNTIYF
TRBV11-2	TRBJ2-1	TRBD2	-	TGTGCCAGCAACGTAGCGGGAGACTCCTACAATGAGCAGTTCTTC	CASNVAGDSYNEQFF
TRBV7-2	TRBJ2-5	TRBD2	-	TGTGCCAGCAGCTTAGGTGGGGCGGGAGGGGAGACCCAGTACTTC	CASSLGGAGGETQYF
TRBV18	TRBJ1-5	-	-	TGTGCCAGCTCACGTCCCAATCAGCCCCAGCATTTT	CASSRPNQPQHF
TRBV27	TRBJ2-7	TRBD2	-	TGTGCCAGCAGGACTAGCGGGCCGGGGGGCTACGAGCAGTACTTC	CASRTSGPGGYEQYF
TRBV28	TRBJ2-1	-	-	TGTGCCAGCAGAAACAGGGTGAGTGAGCAGTTCTTC	CASRNRVSEQFF
TRBV5-1	TRBJ1-2	-	-	TGCGCCAGCAGCTTGGCCATAGCTCTTTCCGGCTACACCTTC	CASSLAIALSGYTF
TRBV30	TRBJ1-4	-	-	TGTGCCTGGAGTCCCGGCCCCTCCGGGAGTGAAAAACTGTTTTTT	CAWSPGPSGSEKLFF
TRBV2	TRBJ1-1	-	-	TGTGCCAGCAGTGAACTGGCCCGAAGTATTGAAGCTTTCTTT	CASSELARSIEAFF
TRBV28	TRBJ2-3	-	few	TGTGCCAGCGCGGGTCGGCAAGGCTACACAGATACGCAGTATTTT	CASAGRQGYTDTQYF
TRBV6-1	TRBJ2-2	-	-	TGTGCCAGCAGTGAACTAGGGATCGGGGAGCTGTTTTTT	CASSELGIGELFF
TRBV24-1	TRBJ2-1	TRBD2	few	TGTGCCACCGGACTAGCGGGAGTACATGAGCAGTTCTTC	CATGLAGVHEQFF
TRBV5-1	TRBJ2-7	TRBD1	-	TGCGCCAGCAGCTCAGGGACAGGCGACTCCTACGAGCAGTACTTC	CASSSGTGDSYEQYF
TRBV3-1/TRBV3-2	TRBJ1-2	-	-	TGTGCCAGCAGCCAAGGAGGCCCCCGGGGCTACACCTTC	CASSQGGPRGYTF
TRBV9	TRBJ2-5	-	-	TGTGCCAGCAGCACCTCAGAAGAGACCCAGTACTTC	CASSTSEETQYF
TRBV19	TRBJ2-2	-	-	TGTGCCAGTAGTATCATAGGGATCTTACTCACAAAGAACACCGGGGAGCTGTTTTTT	CASSIIGILLTKNTGELFF
TRBV27	TRBJ2-1	-	once	TGTGCCAGCAGTTTATTTGGGCAGGGGAGCTCCTACAATGAGCAGTTCTTC	CASSLFGQGSSYNEQFF
TRBV28	TRBJ2-5	TRBD2	-	TGTGCCAGCAGTACCCCCGGGAGGGAGACCCAGTACTTC	CASSTPGRETQYF
TRBV5-1	TRBJ2-3	-	-	TGCGCCAGCAGTCCAGGCATGGGCACAGATACGCAGTATTTT	CASSPGMGTDTQYF